The 8 T cell receptor beta chains given below trace back to one sample, sequenced in a study of T-cell memory formation after mild COVID-19. TCRdb re-derived calls from the 5' RACE reads in MiXCR, one entry per CDR3 protein. The table has about 400,000 distinct CDR3 sequences, about 25% seen once. Sequences were obtained from PBMCs or a T cell subset sorted from them (not recorded which). The receptors originated from an adult woman who had mild COVID-19 (a few samples of this study predate the infection). Cell type and time point are not known.

This rearrangement joins TRBV6-5 to TRBJ1-6; D is possibly TRBD1 (6 bases). Per the germline V gene, CDR1 is MNHEY and CDR2 is SVGAGI. V lost 0 bases and J 7 bases, leaving 13 bases between the germline ends. The CDR3 spans 16 residues. CDR3 residues: CASSYSAPGANSPLHF. The CDR3 bases are TGTGCCAGCAGTTACTCTGCCCCGGGGGCCAATTCACCCCTCCACTTT.

The chain couples TRBV4-3 to TRBJ2-7; the match to TRBD1 covers 8 bases. Germline-derived CDR1 and CDR2 are LGHNA and YSLEER. Trimming took 5 bases from V and 3 from J; bases not matched to a gene: 9. This CDR3 region has 15 residues. CDR3 sequence: CASSTSSGQGYEQYF. DNA for the CDR3: TGCGCCAGCAGCACTTCTTCCGGACAGGGCTACGAGCAGTACTTC.

This clonotype came up once. V is TRBV5-8 and J is TRBJ2-1; D unclear. Germline V gene sequence: CDR1 SGHTS, CDR2 YDEGEE. The CDR3 extends over 14 amino acids. Trimming removed 5 bases from V and 0 bases from J, with 9 bases in between. CDR3 residues: CASRWLSSYNEQFF. DNA for the CDR3: TGTGCCAGCAGGTGGCTGAGCTCCTACAATGAGCAGTTCTTC.

This clonotype came up a few times. This chain joins TRBV29-1 and TRBJ2-7; D is perhaps TRBD1 or TRBD2 (5 bases each). V was pared by 6 bases and J by 0 bases, with 12 bases between. There are 13 residues in the CDR3. Per the germline V gene, CDR1 is SQVTM and CDR2 is ANQGSEA. CDR3 nucleotides: TGCAGCGTCCTTGGGACGGACTCCTACGAGCAGTACTTC. Its protein product is CSVLGTDSYEQYF.

The chain carries TRBV12-3 or TRBV12-4 and TRBJ2-3, with TRBD2 matching over 7 bases. Germline trimming cut 9 bases from V and 5 bases from J; bases unmatched to any gene: 17. This CDR3 has 16 residues. CDR3 region: CASPPESASGGDTQYF. CDR3 DNA sequence: TGTGCCAGTCCACCCGAATCGGCTAGCGGAGGAGATACGCAGTATTTT.

The chain uses TRBV7-2 and TRBJ1-5, with D perhaps TRBD1 (5 bases). The CDR3 extends over 16 amino acids. Germline lookup yields CDR1 SGHTA and CDR2 FQGNSA. Trimming took off 2 bases at V and 5 bases at J, with 16 bases between the two ends. DNA for the CDR3: TGTGCCAGCAGCTTATTGGCGGCCAGGGTGGATCAGCCCCAGCATTTT. Translated, it gives CASSLLAARVDQPQHF.

Comments on this clonotype: This sequence may be a read error, since a much larger clone differs from it by one base. The CDR3 carries no conserved terminal phenylalanine or tryptophan, so it likely arises from a read error. The V gene is TRBV5-1, the J gene TRBJ2-1; TRBD2 matches 10 bases. The CDR3 runs to 16 residues. The germline V gene has CDR1 SGHRS and CDR2 YFSETQ. Trimming removed 4 bases from V and 8 bases from J; junction bases left unmatched: 12. CDR3 nucleotides: TGCGCCAGCAGCCTTGCGTCTAGCGGGAGTTGGGATGAGCAGTTCTTA. Its translation: CASSLASSGSWDEQFL.

The V gene is TRBV6-6, the J gene TRBJ1-2, with TRBD1 matching 9 bases. J was trimmed by 7 bases and V by 10 bases; bases with no gene match: 13. Germline V gene lookup returns CDR1 MNHNY and CDR2 SVGAGI (reference sequence). CDR3 length equals 14 residues. CDR3 sequence reads: CAISLTRDRVGYTF. Here the CDR3 DNA reads TGTGCCATCTCCCTCACCCGGGACAGGGTTGGCTACACCTTC.